This T cell receptor (beta chain) is from a study of T-cell memory formation after mild COVID-19. As for the study in general: TCR clusters were mostly donor specific.

General study findings and limits: Later expanders leaned CD4+, whereas day 15 to 85 contracting clones were balanced CD4/CD8. Some responding clones appeared in pre-infection memory, suggesting cross-reactive memory joined.

V was trimmed by 3 bases and J by 0 bases, leaving 8 bases between them. This CDR3 comprises 14 residues. Germline lookup yields CDR1 LNHNV and CDR2 YYDKDF (reference sequence). TCRdb reanalysed the 5' RACE reads using MiXCR and keeps one entry per CDR3 protein. The top ten hold 20% to 25% of the sample, which has 400,000 to 450,000 distinct CDR3 sequences, roughly 17% seen once. This clonotype came up many times. Its matching antigen is unknown. The chain employs TRBV15 and TRBJ2-5, with D hard to call. The sequence was collected from a man in his late teens or twenties who had mild COVID-19 (a few samples of this study predate the infection). Cell type and time point are not known. The sample was PBMCs or a T cell subset sorted from them (not recorded which). The CDR3, as DNA: TGTGCCACCAGCAGCGGACGGGACCAAGAGACCCAGTACTTC. It encodes CATSSGRDQETQYF.